This T cell receptor beta chain was obtained from a study of blood T cell repertoires in COVID-19. Profiling relied on immunoSEQ multiplex PCR, and the TCRdb table lists in-frame clones only, not all of them. This sample carries 170,000 or so clones, roughly 88% of them seen once, and the ten largest clones take approximately 2.9%. CDR3 length: 14 residues. Germline trimming cut 3 bases from V and 7 bases from J; bases unmatched to any gene: 2. Looked up from germline, CDR1 is MNHEY and CDR2 is SMNVEV (reference sequence). The J gene is TRBJ2-4, the V gene TRBV27, with TRBD1 matching over 11 bases. The sample consisted of peripheral blood. The TCR sequence derives from a woman aged 60-75 years with acute or convalescent COVID-19. CDR3 nucleotides: TGTGCCAGCAGTTTTGGGACAGGGGGGAACATTCAGTACTTC. Translation gives CASSFGTGGNIQYF.